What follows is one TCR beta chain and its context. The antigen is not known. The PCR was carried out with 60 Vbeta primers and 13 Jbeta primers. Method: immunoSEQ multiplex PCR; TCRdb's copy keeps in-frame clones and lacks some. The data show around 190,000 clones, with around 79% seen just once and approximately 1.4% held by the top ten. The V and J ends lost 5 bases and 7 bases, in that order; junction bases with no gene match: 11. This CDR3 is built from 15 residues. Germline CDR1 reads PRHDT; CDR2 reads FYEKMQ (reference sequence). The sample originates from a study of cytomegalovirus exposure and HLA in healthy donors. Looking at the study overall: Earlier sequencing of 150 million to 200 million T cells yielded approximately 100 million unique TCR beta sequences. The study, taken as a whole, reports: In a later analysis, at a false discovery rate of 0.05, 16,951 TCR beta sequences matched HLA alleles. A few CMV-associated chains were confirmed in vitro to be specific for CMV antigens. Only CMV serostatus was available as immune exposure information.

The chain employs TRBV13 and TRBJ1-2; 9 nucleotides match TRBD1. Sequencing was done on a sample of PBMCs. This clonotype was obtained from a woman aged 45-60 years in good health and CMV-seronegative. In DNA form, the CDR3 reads TGTGCCAGCAGCCGGGGACAGGGAAGGCCCGGTGGCTACACCTTC. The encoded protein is CASSRGQGRPGGYTF.